The 25 T cell receptor beta chains below all came from one sample that was sequenced in a study of cytomegalovirus exposure and HLA in healthy donors. Primers included in the PCR were 60 Vbeta and 13 Jbeta primers. Measured with immunoSEQ multiplex PCR; TCRdb has only the in-frame clones, and not every one. In the table there are fewer than 250,000 clones, 75% to 80% of which are singletons. The sequenced material came from PBMCs. The receptors stem from a woman aged 25 to 39 in good health and CMV-seropositive.

The genes are TRBV5-1 and TRBJ2-2, with 7 positions matching TRBD1. CDR3 size: 14 residues. J gave up 0 bases and V 7 bases, and 3 bases lay outside the gene matches. CDR1 and CDR2 (germline): SGHRS, YFSETQ. The DNA of the CDR3 is TGCGCCAGCGGCGACAGGGCGAACACCGGGGAGCTGTTTTTT. Translating it yields CASGDRANTGELFF.

The J gene is TRBJ1-2, the V gene TRBV5-1, with a weak D call TRBD1 (6 bases). CDR3 size: 17 residues. Per the germline V gene, CDR1 is SGHRS and CDR2 is YFSETQ. The ends were cut back, 4 bases at V and 4 bases at J, with 23 bases in the middle. In DNA form, the CDR3 reads TGCGCCAGCAGCCCCGGGACAAGTGGGCTCAGGCGCTATGGCTACACCTTC. Translating gives CASSPGTSGLRRYGYTF.

This chain uses TRBV18 with TRBJ1-5; 8 bases agree with TRBD1. J was trimmed by 7 bases and V by 2 bases; bases with no gene match: 4. The germline V gene has CDR1 KGHSH and CDR2 LQKENI. This CDR3 has 14 amino acids. Written as DNA, the CDR3 is TGTGCCAGCTCACCAACAGGGGGTAGACAGCCCCAGCATTTT. Translation gives CASSPTGGRQPQHF.

The chain uses TRBV28 and TRBJ2-7; 8 bases agree with TRBD1. There are 15 residues in the CDR3. V trimming: 6 bases; J trimming: 0 bases; junction bases outside the gene matches: 7. CDR1 and CDR2 (germline): MDHEN, SYDVKM. This CDR3 is CASSPRQGFSYEQYF. The CDR3 DNA sequence: TGTGCCAGCAGCCCCAGACAGGGGTTCTCCTACGAGCAGTACTTC.

The chain has TRBV19 and TRBJ2-1, with TRBD1 matching over 7 bases. This CDR3 spans 15 amino acids. Trimming cost V 4 bases and J 0 bases; bases outside gene matches: 3. Germline CDR1 LNHDA, CDR2 SQIVND (reference sequence). CDR3 DNA: TGTGCCAGTAGTACCCCAGGGGGCTCCTACAATGAGCAGTTCTTC. Translating gives CASSTPGGSYNEQFF. The entire variable domain, with the rest obtained from reference TRBV19 and TRBJ2-1, is as follows: DGGITQSPKYLFRKEGQNVTLSCEQNLNHDAMYWYRQDPGQGLRLIYYSQIVNDFQKGDIAEGYSVSREKKESFPLTVTSAQKNPTAFYLCASSTPGGSYNEQFFGPGTRLTVL.

V is TRBV27 and J is TRBJ2-6, with D perhaps TRBD2 (6 bases). V lost 6 bases and J 0 bases, leaving 12 bases between the germline ends. CDR1 and CDR2 from the germline V gene are MNHEY and SMNVEV (reference sequence). The CDR3 consists of 16 residues. The CDR3 is CASRRGGISGANVLTF. The CDR3 region has the DNA TGTGCCAGCAGGAGGGGCGGGATCTCTGGGGCCAACGTCCTGACTTTC.

V and J are TRBV5-5 and TRBJ2-2; D might be TRBD1 (6 bases). Germline-derived CDR1 and CDR2 are SGHKS and YYEKEE (reference sequence). Deletions cut 2 bases from V and 2 bases from J, with 16 bases between. The length of the CDR3 is 17 residues. CDR3 sequence reads: CASSFGWTEGNTGELFF. In DNA, the CDR3 is TGTGCCAGCAGCTTTGGCTGGACAGAGGGAAACACCGGGGAGCTGTTTTTT.

The chain links TRBV5-4 to TRBJ2-2, with 12 positions matching TRBD1. The V gene end was trimmed by 4 bases and the J gene end by 2 bases; junction bases not matched to a gene: 12. The CDR3 runs 19 residues. Germline CDR1 is SGHNT and CDR2 is YYREEE (reference sequence). As DNA, the CDR3 is TGTGCCAGCAGCCTCAAAGCCGGGACAGGGGGCGTTAACACCGGGGAGCTGTTTTTT. Protein product: CASSLKAGTGGVNTGELFF.

A few counts support this clone. The chain combines TRBV5-5 with TRBJ2-1, with 8 bases that match TRBD1. Germline V lookup: CDR1 SGHKS, CDR2 YYEKEE (reference sequence). Trimming removed 1 base from V and 0 bases from J; junction bases left unmatched: 6. The CDR3 has 17 residues. CDR3 sequence reads: CASSLWAQGASYNEQFF. The CDR3 nucleotides are TGTGCCAGCAGCTTGTGGGCTCAGGGGGCCTCCTACAATGAGCAGTTCTTC.

The V gene is TRBV5-1, the J gene TRBJ2-7; tentative D call: TRBD1 (6 bases). The CDR3 consists of 14 residues. V lost 2 bases to trimming and J lost 3 bases, with 12 bases between them. Germline V lookup: CDR1 SGHRS, CDR2 YFSETQ. CDR3 sequence: CASSLPEQGYEQYF. The CDR3, as DNA: TGCGCCAGCAGCTTACCCGAACAGGGCTACGAGCAGTACTTC.

J is TRBJ1-2 and V is TRBV29-1, with D unresolved. This CDR3 has 12 residues. Germline assignment: CDR1 SQVTM and CDR2 ANQGSEA. V was clipped by 6 bases and J by 0 bases, with 8 bases between them. This chain's CDR3 is CSVSGTNYGYTF. For the CDR3, the DNA is TGCAGCGTCTCCGGGACTAACTATGGCTACACCTTC. The entire variable domain, with the rest obtained from reference TRBV29-1 and TRBJ1-2, is as follows: SAVISQKPSRDICQRGTSLTIQCQVDSQVTMMFWYRQQPGQSLTLIATANQGSEATYESGFVIDKFPISRPNLTFSTLTVSNMSPEDSSIYLCSVSGTNYGYTFGSGTRLTVV.

This rearrangement joins TRBV9 to TRBJ2-5, with unresolved D. From germline, CDR1 is SGDLS and CDR2 YYNGEE. CDR3 length: 14 amino acids. Trimming removed 4 bases from V and 1 base from J, with 11 bases in between. CDR3 in amino acids: CASSIGQLQETQYF. CDR3 nucleotide sequence: TGTGCCAGCAGCATTGGGCAGCTCCAAGAGACCCAGTACTTC.

This chain connects TRBV4-2 to TRBJ2-1; 9 bases are a match to TRBD1. CDR3 length: 16 residues. The V and J ends lost 3 bases and 5 bases, in that order; junction bases with no gene match: 8. Per the germline V gene, CDR1 is LGHNA and CDR2 is YNFKEQ. This CDR3 reads CASSHPGQGSDNEQFF. CDR3 nucleotides: TGTGCCAGCAGCCACCCGGGACAGGGATCCGACAATGAGCAGTTCTTC.

This chain uses TRBV6-1 with TRBJ1-6; 11 bases align to TRBD1. The V gene's germline CDR1 is MNHNS and CDR2 SASEGT. This CDR3 comprises 15 residues. V trimming: 8 bases; J trimming: 7 bases; junction bases outside the gene matches: 7. CDR3 nucleotide sequence: TGTGCCAGCCGGACAGGGGGCTCTCTGAATTCACCCCTCCACTTT. It translates to CASRTGGSLNSPLHF.

This chain uses TRBV28 with TRBJ1-5; no clear D gene. V was trimmed by 5 bases and J by 9 bases, leaving 11 bases between them. CDR3 size: 12 residues. The germline V gene encodes CDR1 MDHEN and CDR2 SYDVKM. The CDR3 nucleotides read TGTGCCAGCAGTCCCAGTGATCTGCCCCAGCATTTT. It encodes CASSPSDLPQHF.

The rearrangement joins TRBV9 to TRBJ2-7, with 10 bases identical to TRBD2. The CDR3 is made up of 14 amino acids. The V segment lost 0 bases and the J segment 7 bases; nucleotides outside the gene matches: 4. The germline V gene encodes CDR1 SGDLS and CDR2 YYNGEE. The CDR3 bases are TGTGCCAGCAGCGTAGGCGGACTAGCGGCAGAGCAGTACTTC. Translation gives CASSVGGLAAEQYF.

This chain joins TRBV18 and TRBJ2-7; 8 bases agree with TRBD1. Germline V CDR1 and CDR2: KGHSH, LQKENI. CDR3 length equals 15 residues. J lost 3 bases, V lost 1 base, and 5 bases had no gene match. CDR3 DNA: TGTGCCAGCTCACCACTGACAGGGGCCAGCTACGAGCAGTACTTC. This encodes CASSPLTGASYEQYF.

This CDR3 reads CASSPLGQGIRPQHF. CDR3 nucleotide sequence: TGTGCCAGTAGTCCCCTCGGGCAGGGGATACGGCCCCAGCATTTT. V usage is TRBV19 and J usage is TRBJ1-5; D might be TRBD1 (6 bases). V was trimmed by 5 bases and J by 9 bases, leaving 20 bases between them. The V gene's germline CDR1 is LNHDA and CDR2 SQIVND (reference sequence). CDR3 length equals 15 residues.

The rearrangement links TRBV5-1 to TRBJ2-2; 7 positions agree with TRBD2. V dropped 1 base and J dropped 4; count of bases not matched to a gene: 4. The CDR3 is made up of 15 amino acids. Germline CDR1 and CDR2: SGHRS and YFSETQ. The CDR3 is CASSLTSGATGELFF. For the CDR3, the DNA is TGCGCCAGCAGCTTGACCAGCGGGGCCACCGGGGAGCTGTTTTTT.

With respect to this clone: The junction departs from the called germline gene at one end, perhaps through a read error. The chain combines TRBV7-9 with TRBJ1-1; TRBD1 might be the D (6 bases). This CDR3 contains 12 residues. Germline V CDR1 and CDR2: SEHNR, FQNEAQ (reference sequence). CDR3 sequence: CSSSLAGAEAFF. DNA of the CDR3: TGTTCCAGCAGCCTCGCGGGGGCCGAAGCTTTCTTT. The full variable domain, its missing parts supplied by reference TRBV7-9 and TRBJ1-1, is DTGVSQNPRHKITKRGQNVTFRCDPISEHNRLYWYRQTLGQGPEFLTYFQNEAQLEKSRLLSDRFSAERPKGSFSTLEIQRTEQGDSAMYLCSSSLAGAEAFFGQGTRLTVV.

This chain joins TRBV2 and TRBJ1-2, with no clear D. This CDR3 has 13 residues. CDR1 is SNHLY, CDR2 FYNNEI, per germline. V lost 5 bases and J lost 2, with 9 bases in between. The CDR3 DNA follows: TGTGCCAGCAGTCCTTCCCAGAACTATGGCTACACCTTC. This gives the protein CASSPSQNYGYTF. The whole variable domain, filled in from reference TRBV2 and TRBJ1-2, reads EPEVTQTPSHQVTQMGQEVILRCVPISNHLYFYWYRQILGQKVEFLVSFYNNEISEKSEIFDDQFSVERPDGSNFTLKIRSTKLEDSAMYFCASSPSQNYGYTFGSGTRLTVV.

This CDR3 reads CASRGAGTATEAFF. In nucleotides, the CDR3 is TGTGCCAGCAGGGGGGCAGGGACGGCCACTGAAGCTTTCTTT. The chain has TRBV6-5 and TRBJ1-1, with TRBD1 as a possible D gene (6 bases). The V gene's germline CDR1 is MNHEY and CDR2 SVGAGI. This CDR3 spans 14 amino acids. V gave up 6 bases and J gave up 4 bases, with 15 bases separating them.

V is TRBV5-4 and J is TRBJ2-1; D may be TRBD1 (5 bases). Looked up from germline, CDR1 is SGHNT and CDR2 is YYREEE (reference sequence). With 3 bases removed from V and 5 bases from J, the gap between germline ends came to 9 bases. This CDR3 comprises 13 residues. The CDR3 DNA sequence: TGTGCCAGCAGCTCTGGACAAAACAATGAGCAGTTCTTC. This encodes CASSSGQNNEQFF.

This chain connects TRBV28 to TRBJ1-5, with D possibly being TRBD1 (5 bases). Germline V lookup: CDR1 MDHEN, CDR2 SYDVKM. CDR3 size: 15 residues. With 3 bases removed from V and 2 bases from J, the gap between germline ends came to 11 bases. CDR3 bases: TGTGCCAGCAGTTTCCGGGGGATCCGCAATCAGCCCCAGCATTTT. Translation: CASSFRGIRNQPQHF. The complete variable domain, with remaining parts taken from reference TRBV28 and TRBJ1-5, reads DVKVTQSSRYLVKRTGEKVFLECVQDMDHENMFWYRQDPGLGLRLIYFSYDVKMKEKGDIPEGYSVSREKKERFSLILESASTNQTSMYLCASSFRGIRNQPQHFGDGTRLSIL.

The chain links TRBV4-2 to TRBJ2-1, with a tentative D call TRBD2 (5 bases). V shed 4 bases and J shed 0 bases, with 13 bases lying between them. The CDR3 runs 16 residues. Germline V gene sequence: CDR1 LGHNA, CDR2 YNFKEQ. The CDR3 nucleotides read TGTGCCAGCAGCCGGGCGGGTCGGGACTCCTACAATGAGCAGTTCTTC. This translates into CASSRAGRDSYNEQFF.